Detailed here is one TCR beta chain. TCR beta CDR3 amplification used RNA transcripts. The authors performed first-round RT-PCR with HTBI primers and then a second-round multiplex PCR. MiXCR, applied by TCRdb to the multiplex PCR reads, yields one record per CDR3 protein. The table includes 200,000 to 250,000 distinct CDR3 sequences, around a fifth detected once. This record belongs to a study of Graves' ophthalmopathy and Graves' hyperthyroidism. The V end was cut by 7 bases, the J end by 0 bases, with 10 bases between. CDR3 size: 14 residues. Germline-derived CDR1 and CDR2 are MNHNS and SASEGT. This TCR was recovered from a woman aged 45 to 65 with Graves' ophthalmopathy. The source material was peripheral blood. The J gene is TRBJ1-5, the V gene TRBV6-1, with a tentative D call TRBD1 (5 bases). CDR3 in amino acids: CASMGDNSNQPQHF. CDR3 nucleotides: TGTGCCAGCATGGGGGATAATAGCAATCAGCCCCAGCATTTT.